A selection of T cell receptor beta chains follows, all from one sample in a study of regulatory T cells in long-lasting Graves disease. TCRdb re-analysed the multiplex PCR reads in MiXCR, keeping a single row per CDR3 protein. The sample records 530,000 or so distinct CDR3 sequences, 16% being singletons. These same records also appear under a second study, on T cells in Graves' hyperthyroidism and ophthalmopathy.

The specimen was peripheral blood mononuclear cells (PBMCs), collected at new diagnosis, from a patient treated with antithyroid drugs. The receptors shown here come from a man aged 18 to 30 with Graves disease. CDR3s include the opening cysteine and the closing phenylalanine or tryptophan. The D gene is left open where the match is weak. Not all rows give a size; the values are once, few, many and, for expanded clones, a class.

d_gene,j_gene,abundance,v_gene,CDR3aa,CDR3nt
-,TRBJ1-2,-,TRBV12-3/TRBV12-4,CASSLQDDGVGGYTF,TGTGCCAGCAGTTTACAAGACGACGGTGTAGGAGGCTACACCTTC
-,TRBJ1-1,few,TRBV29-1,CSVATREAFF,TGCAGCGTCGCAACCCGGGAAGCTTTCTTT
-,TRBJ2-5,few,TRBV30,CAWGLYLEYQETQYF,TGTGCCTGGGGGCTGTACTTGGAGTACCAAGAGACCCAGTACTTC
-,TRBJ2-5,-,TRBV12-3/TRBV12-4,CATSAYSQETQYF,TGTGCCACCAGTGCGTACAGCCAAGAGACCCAGTACTTC
-,TRBJ1-1,many,TRBV2,CASSNVLNTEAFF,TGTGCCAGCAGTAACGTCCTGAACACTGAAGCTTTCTTT
-,TRBJ2-1,-,TRBV9,CASNPGGYNEQFF,TGTGCCAGCAACCCTGGGGGTTACAATGAGCAGTTCTTC
-,TRBJ2-2,-,TRBV13,CAARPGEGANTGELFF,TGTGCCGCCCGCCCAGGGGAGGGTGCGAACACCGGGGAGCTGTTTTTT
-,TRBJ1-1,-,TRBV6-1,CASKGDGVAFF,TGTGCCAGCAAGGGGGACGGGGTTGCTTTCTTT
-,TRBJ2-1,many,TRBV20-1,CSARDKAEKTYNEQFF,TGCAGTGCTAGAGATAAGGCTGAAAAGACCTACAATGAGCAGTTCTTC
-,TRBJ2-1,few,TRBV27,CASSPGTLTYNEQFF,TGTGCCAGCAGTCCCGGGACACTAACCTACAATGAGCAGTTCTTC
-,TRBJ1-2,-,TRBV9,CASSITDGGDGYTF,TGTGCCAGCAGCATTACAGACGGCGGGGATGGCTACACCTTC
TRBD2,TRBJ2-7,-,TRBV7-3,CASSLSLAGNHEQYF,TGTGCCAGCAGCTTATCCCTAGCGGGAAACCACGAGCAGTACTTC
-,TRBJ2-1,-,TRBV7-3,CASSHRLGIDYNEQFF,TGTGCCAGCAGCCATCGACTAGGAATTGACTACAATGAGCAGTTCTTC
TRBD2,TRBJ2-1,few,TRBV6-1,CASAPERESSYNEQFF,TGTGCCAGCGCTCCGGAGCGGGAATCCTCCTACAATGAGCAGTTCTTC
TRBD1,TRBJ1-4,-,TRBV7-9,CASSLGQGINEKLFF,TGTGCCAGCAGCTTAGGACAGGGGATAAATGAAAAACTGTTTTTT
-,TRBJ2-5,many,TRBV27,CASSLFSNQETQYF,TGTGCCAGCAGTTTATTCTCTAACCAAGAGACCCAGTACTTC